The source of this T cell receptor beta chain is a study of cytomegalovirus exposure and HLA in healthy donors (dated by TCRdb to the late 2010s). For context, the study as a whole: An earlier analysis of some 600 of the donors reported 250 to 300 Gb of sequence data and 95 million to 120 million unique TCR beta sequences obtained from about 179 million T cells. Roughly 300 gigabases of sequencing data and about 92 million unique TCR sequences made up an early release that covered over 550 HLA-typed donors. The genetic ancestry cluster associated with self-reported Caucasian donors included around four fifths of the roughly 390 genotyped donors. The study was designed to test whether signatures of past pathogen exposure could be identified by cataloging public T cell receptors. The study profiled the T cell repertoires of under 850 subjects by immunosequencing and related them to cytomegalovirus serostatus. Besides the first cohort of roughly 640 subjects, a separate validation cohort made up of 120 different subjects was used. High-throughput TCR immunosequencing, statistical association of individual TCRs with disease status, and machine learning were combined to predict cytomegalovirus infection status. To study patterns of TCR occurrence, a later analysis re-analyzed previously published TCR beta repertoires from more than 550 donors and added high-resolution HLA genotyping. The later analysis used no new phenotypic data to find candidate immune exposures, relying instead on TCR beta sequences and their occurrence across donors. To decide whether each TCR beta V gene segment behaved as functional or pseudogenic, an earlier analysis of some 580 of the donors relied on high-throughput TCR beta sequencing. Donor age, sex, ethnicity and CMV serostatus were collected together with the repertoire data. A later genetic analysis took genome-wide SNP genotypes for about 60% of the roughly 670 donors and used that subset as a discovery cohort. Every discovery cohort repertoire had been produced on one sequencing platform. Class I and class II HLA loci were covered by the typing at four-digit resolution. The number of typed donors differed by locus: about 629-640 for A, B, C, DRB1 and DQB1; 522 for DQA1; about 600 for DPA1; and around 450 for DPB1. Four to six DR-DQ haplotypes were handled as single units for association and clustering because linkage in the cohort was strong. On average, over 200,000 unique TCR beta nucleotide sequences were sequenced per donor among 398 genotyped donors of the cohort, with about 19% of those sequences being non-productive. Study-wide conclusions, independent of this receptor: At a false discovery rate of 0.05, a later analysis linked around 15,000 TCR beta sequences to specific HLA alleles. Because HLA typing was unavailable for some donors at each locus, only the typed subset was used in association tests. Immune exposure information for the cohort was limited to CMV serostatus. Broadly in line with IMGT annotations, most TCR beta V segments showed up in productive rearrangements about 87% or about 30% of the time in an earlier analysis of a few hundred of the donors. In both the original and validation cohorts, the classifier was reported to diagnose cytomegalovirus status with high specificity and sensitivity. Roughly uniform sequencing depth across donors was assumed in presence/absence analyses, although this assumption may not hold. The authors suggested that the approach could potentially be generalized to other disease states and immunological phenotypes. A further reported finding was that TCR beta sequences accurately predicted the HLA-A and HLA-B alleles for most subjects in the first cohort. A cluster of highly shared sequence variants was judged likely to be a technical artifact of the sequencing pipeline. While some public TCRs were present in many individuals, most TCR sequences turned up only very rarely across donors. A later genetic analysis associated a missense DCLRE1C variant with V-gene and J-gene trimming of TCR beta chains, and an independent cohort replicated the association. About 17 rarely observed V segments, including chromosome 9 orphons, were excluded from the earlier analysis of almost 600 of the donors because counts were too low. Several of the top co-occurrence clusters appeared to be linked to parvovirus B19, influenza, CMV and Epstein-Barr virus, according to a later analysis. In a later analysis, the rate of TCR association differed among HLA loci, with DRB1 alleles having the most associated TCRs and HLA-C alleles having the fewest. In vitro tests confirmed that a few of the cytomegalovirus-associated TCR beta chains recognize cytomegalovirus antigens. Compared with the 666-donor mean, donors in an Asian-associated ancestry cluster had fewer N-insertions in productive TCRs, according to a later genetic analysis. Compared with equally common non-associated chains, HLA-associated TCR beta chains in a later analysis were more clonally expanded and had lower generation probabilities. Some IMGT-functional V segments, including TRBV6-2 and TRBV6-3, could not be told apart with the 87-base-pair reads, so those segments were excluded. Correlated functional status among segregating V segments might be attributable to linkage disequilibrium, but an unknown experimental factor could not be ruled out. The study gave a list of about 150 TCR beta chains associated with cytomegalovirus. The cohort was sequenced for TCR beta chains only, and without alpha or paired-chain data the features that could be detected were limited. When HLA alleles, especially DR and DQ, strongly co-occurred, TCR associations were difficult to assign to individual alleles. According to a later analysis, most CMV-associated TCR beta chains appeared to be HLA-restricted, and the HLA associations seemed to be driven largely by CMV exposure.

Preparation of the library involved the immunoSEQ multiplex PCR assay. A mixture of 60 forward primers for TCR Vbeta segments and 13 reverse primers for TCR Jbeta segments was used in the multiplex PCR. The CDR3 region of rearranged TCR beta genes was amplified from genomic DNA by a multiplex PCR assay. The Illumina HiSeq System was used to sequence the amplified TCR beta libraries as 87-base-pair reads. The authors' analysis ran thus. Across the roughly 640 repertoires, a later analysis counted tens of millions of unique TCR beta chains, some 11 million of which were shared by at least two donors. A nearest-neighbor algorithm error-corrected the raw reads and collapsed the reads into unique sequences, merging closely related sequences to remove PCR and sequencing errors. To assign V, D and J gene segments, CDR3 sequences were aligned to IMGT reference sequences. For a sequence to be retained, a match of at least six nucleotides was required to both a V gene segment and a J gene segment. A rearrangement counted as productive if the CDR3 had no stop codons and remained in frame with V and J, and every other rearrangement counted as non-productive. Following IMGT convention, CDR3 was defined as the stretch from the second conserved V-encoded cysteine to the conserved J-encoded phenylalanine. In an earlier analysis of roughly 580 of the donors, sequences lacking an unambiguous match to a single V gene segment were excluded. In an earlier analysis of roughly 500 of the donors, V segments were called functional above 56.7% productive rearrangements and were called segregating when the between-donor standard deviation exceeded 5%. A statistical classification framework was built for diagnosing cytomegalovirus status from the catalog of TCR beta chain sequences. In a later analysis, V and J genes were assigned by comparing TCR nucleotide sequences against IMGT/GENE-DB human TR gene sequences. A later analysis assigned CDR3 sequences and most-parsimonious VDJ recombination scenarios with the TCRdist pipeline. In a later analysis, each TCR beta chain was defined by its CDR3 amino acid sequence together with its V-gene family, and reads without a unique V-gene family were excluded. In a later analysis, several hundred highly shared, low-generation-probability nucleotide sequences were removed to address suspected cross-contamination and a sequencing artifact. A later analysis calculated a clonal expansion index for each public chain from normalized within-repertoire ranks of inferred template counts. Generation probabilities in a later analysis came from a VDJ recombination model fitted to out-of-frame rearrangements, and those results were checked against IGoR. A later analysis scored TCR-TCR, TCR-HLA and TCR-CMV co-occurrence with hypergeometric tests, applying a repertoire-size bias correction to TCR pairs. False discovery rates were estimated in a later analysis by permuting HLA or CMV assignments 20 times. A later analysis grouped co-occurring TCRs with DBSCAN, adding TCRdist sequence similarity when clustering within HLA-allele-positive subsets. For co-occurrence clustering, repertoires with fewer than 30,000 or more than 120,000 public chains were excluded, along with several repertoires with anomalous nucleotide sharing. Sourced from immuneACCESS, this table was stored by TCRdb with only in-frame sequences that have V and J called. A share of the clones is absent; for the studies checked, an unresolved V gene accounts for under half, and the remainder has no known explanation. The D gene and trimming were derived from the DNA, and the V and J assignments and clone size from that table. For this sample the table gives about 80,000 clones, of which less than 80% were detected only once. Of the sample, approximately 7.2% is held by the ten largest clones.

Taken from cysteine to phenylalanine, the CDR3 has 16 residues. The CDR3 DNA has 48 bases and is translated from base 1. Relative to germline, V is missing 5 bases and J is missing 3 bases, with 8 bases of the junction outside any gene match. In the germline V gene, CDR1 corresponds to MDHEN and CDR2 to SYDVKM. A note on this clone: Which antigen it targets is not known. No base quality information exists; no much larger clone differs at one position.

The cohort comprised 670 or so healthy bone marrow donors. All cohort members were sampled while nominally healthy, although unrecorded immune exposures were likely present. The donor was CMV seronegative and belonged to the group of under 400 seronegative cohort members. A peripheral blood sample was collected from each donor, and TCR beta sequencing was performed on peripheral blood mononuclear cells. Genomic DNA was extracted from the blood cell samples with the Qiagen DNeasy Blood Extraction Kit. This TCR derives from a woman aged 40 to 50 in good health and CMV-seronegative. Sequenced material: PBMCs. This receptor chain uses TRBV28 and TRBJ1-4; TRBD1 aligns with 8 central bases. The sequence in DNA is TGTGCCAGCAGTCGCAGGGGGCTTAGGGCTAATGAAAAACTGTTTTTT. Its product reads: CASSRRGLRANEKLFF.